Listed below are T cell receptor beta chains from one sample, sequenced in a study of blood T cell repertoires in COVID-19. Produced via immunoSEQ multiplex PCR; TCRdb's table is partial and in-frame only. This repertoire shows about 23,000 clones, around 90% found once; its top ten account for approximately 20%. Material: peripheral blood. Receptor source: a man in his 70s in a cohort sampled during active COVID-19. CDR3s include the opening cysteine and the closing phenylalanine or tryptophan.

>TRBV7-9|TRBJ2-3
CASSLGGLSTDTQYF
>TRBV12-3/TRBV12-4|TRBJ1-2
CASSSRPAGGYTF
>TRBV28|TRBJ1-4
CASSLGRELFF
>TRBV11-2|TRBJ1-2
CASTTAAHRGIGGYTF
>TRBV4-2|TRBJ2-7
CASSRSSGSSYEQYF
>TRBV30|TRBJ2-4
CAFTPREAKNIQYF
>TRBV28|TRBJ1-2
CASSLLDRVTLHGYTF
>TRBV2|TRBJ1-2
CASSDPGQDYGYTF
>TRBV21-1|TRBJ2-5
CASSKGPFRDKGKTQYF
>TRBV7-2|TRBJ2-2
CASSLSGTGELFF
>TRBV15|TRBJ1-1
CATRSPAGGRTEAFF
>TRBV18|TRBJ2-3
CASSSRLSDTQYF
>TRBV7-9|TRBJ2-2
CASSSTVKSNTGELFF
>TRBV7-2|TRBJ2-1
CASSLDRGRYEQFF
>TRBV5-1|TRBJ2-4
CASSLASGSENIQYF
>TRBV6-5|TRBJ2-7
CASSRLTGILYEQYF
>TRBV5-5|TRBJ1-4
CASSFAGQEDEKLFF
>TRBV4-1|TRBJ2-7
CASSPQSGRRGYEQYF
>TRBV7-2|TRBJ2-2
CASSLARQGATGELFF
>TRBV24-1|TRBJ2-1
CATSEAGGSVAEQFF
>TRBV28|TRBJ1-2
CASSLEQGKGSYTF
>TRBV6-6|TRBJ2-4
CASSPEGGFSKNIQYF
>TRBV7-3|TRBJ2-1
CASSLTRRERGNEQFF
>TRBV5-4|TRBJ2-3
CASSPLRVTSGRATDTQYF
>TRBV19|TRBJ2-7
CASSIDGRGTYEQYF
>TRBV5-5|TRBJ2-1
CASSGTGEPYNEQFF
>TRBV14|TRBJ2-7
CASSQGYTGGWEQYF
>TRBV5-1|TRBJ2-5
CASKPSAGGSETQYF
>TRBV27|TRBJ1-2
CASTSRGLGNYGYTF
>TRBV3-1/TRBV3-2|TRBJ2-3
CASSPMGRGSKDTQYF
>TRBV18|TRBJ1-5
CASSPTGLGNQPQHF
>TRBV4-1|TRBJ1-4
CASSQGSGTGTEKLFF
>TRBV7-9|TRBJ1-5
CASSPDTSNQPQHF
>TRBV5-1|TRBJ2-6
CASSLSAGANVLTF
>TRBV29-1|TRBJ1-5
CSAHRVRPNQPQHF
>TRBV7-9|TRBJ1-3
CASSLTRFSGNTIYF
>TRBV3-1/TRBV3-2|TRBJ2-2
CASSQGSNGGTGELFF
>TRBV7-9|TRBJ2-5
CASSLGGAGETQYF
>TRBV7-2|TRBJ2-5
CASSQGLAGGRETQYF
>TRBV2|TRBJ1-3
CASSGGGSGNTIYF
>TRBV5-1|TRBJ2-7
CASSPSGTGSYEQYF
>TRBV6-5|TRBJ1-3
CASSSWTEVSGNTIYF
>TRBV28|TRBJ1-2
CASSSVGEIGYTF
>TRBV18|TRBJ1-6
CASSRGQGNSPLHF
>TRBV7-9|TRBJ2-1
CASSRGDYNEQFF
>TRBV4-3|TRBJ1-3
CASSQARESSGNTIYF
>TRBV29-1|TRBJ1-1
CSAGGGGSTEAFF
>TRBV7-3|TRBJ2-5
CASSSHPGERETQYF
>TRBV2|TRBJ1-3
CASSVKGNSGNTIYF
>TRBV19|TRBJ1-5
CASSTQDRGFSNQPQHF
>TRBV5-1|TRBJ2-3
CASAGTSGITDTQYF
>TRBV10-2|TRBJ2-1
CASSESPRNEQFF
>TRBV6-5|TRBJ1-1
CASIYDRLNTEAFF
>TRBV7-3|TRBJ1-2
CASSFDRDGGYTF